One sample yielded the 4 T cell receptor beta chains listed below, sequenced in a study of T cell responses to AZD1222 COVID-19 vaccine. The repertoire was sequenced with immunoSEQ multiplex PCR; TCRdb's copy has only in-frame clones and lacks some. The top ten hold 7.5% to 10% of the sample, which has roughly 180,000 clones, almost 95% seen once. The material was peripheral blood, obtained on day 0 of AZD1222 vaccination. The receptors were sampled from an adult in good health.

V gene TRBV5-5 combines with J gene TRBJ2-2; TRBD2 aligns across 9 bases. Germline lookup yields CDR1 SGHKS and CDR2 YYEKEE (reference sequence). The CDR3 length is 15 residues. Trimming took 7 bases from V and 2 from J; bases not matched to a gene: 6. The CDR3 region has the DNA TGTGCCAGCCGGCTTAGCGGGAGTAACACCGGGGAGCTGTTTTTT. This translates into CASRLSGSNTGELFF.

The chain recombines TRBV5-1 with TRBJ1-5; no clear D. This CDR3 comprises 15 residues. Per germline, CDR1 SGHRS and CDR2 YFSETQ. V gave up 2 bases and J gave up 5 bases, with 14 bases separating them. The CDR3 DNA reads TGCGCCAGCAGCTTCTGGGCCGGGGAAGATCAGCCCCAGCATTTT. Amino acids: CASSFWAGEDQPQHF.

This sequence joins TRBV18 and TRBJ1-2; TRBD1 might be the D (5 bases). Trimming shortened V by 1 base and J by 5 bases, and 17 bases separated the two germline ends. The CDR3 covers 16 residues. Germline V gene data show CDR1 as KGHSH and CDR2 as LQKENI. DNA of the CDR3: TGTGCCAGCTCACCACGGGCTTCAGGGTTCGATTATGGCTACACCTTC. Protein: CASSPRASGFDYGYTF.

In this sample, this clone turned up once. The V call is TRBV6-2 or TRBV6-3, the J call TRBJ2-1, with D perhaps TRBD2 (6 bases). V was trimmed by 5 bases and J by 10 bases, leaving 15 bases between them. The CDR3 runs 13 residues. Germline CDR1 MNHEY, CDR2 SVGEGT. The CDR3 reads CASSLAGGTEQFF. The CDR3 DNA sequence: TGTGCCAGCAGTCTTGCGGGCGGGACCGAGCAGTTCTTC.